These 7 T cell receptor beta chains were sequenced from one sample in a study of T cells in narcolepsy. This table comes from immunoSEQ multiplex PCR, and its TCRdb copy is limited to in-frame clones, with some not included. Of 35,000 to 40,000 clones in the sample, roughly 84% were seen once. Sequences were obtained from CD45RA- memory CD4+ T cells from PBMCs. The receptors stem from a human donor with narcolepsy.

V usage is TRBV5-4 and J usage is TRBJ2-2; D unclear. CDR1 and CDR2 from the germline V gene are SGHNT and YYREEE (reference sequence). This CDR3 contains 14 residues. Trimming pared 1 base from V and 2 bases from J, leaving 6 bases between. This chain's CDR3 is CASSLPANTGELFF. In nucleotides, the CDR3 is TGTGCCAGCAGCTTGCCCGCAAACACCGGGGAGCTGTTTTTT.

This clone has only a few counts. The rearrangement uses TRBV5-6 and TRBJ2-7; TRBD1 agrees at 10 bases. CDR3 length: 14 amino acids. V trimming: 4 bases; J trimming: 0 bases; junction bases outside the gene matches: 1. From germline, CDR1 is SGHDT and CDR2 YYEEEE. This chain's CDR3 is CASSRQGASYEQYF. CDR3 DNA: TGTGCCAGCAGCCGACAGGGGGCCTCCTACGAGCAGTACTTC.

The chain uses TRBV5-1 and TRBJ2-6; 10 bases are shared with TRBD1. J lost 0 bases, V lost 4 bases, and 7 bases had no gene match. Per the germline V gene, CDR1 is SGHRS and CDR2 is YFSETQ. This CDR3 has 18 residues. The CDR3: CASSIRTGGGSGANVLTF. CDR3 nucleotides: TGCGCCAGCAGCATTCGGACAGGGGGAGGCTCTGGGGCCAACGTCCTGACTTTC.

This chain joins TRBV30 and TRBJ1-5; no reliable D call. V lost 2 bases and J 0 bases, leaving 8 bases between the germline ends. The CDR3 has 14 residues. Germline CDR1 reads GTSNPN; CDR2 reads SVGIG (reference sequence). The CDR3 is CAWSYTHSNQPQHF. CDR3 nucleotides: TGTGCCTGGAGTTACACACATAGCAATCAGCCCCAGCATTTT.

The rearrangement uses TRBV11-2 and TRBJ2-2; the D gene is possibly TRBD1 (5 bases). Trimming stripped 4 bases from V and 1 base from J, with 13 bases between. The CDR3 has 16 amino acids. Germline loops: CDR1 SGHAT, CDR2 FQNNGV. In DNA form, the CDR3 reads TGTGCCAGCAGCTCCGTCCCCCAGGGGAACACCGGGGAGCTGTTTTTT. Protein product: CASSSVPQGNTGELFF. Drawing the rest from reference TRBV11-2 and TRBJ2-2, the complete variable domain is EAGVAQSPRYKIIEKRQSVAFWCNPISGHATLYWYQQILGQGPKLLIQFQNNGVVDDSQLPKDRFSAERLKGVDSTLKIQPAKLEDSAVYLCASSSVPQGNTGELFFGEGSRLTVL.

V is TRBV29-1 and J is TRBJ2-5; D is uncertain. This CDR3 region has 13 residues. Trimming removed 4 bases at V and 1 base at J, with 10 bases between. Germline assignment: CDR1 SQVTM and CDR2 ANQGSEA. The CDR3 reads CSVARQPQETQYF. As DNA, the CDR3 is TGCAGCGTTGCGAGGCAGCCCCAAGAGACCCAGTACTTC.

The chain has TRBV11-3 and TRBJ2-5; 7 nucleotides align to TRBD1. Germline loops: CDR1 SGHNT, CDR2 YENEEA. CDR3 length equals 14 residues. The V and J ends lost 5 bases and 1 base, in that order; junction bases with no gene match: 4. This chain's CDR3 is CASSVHRGQETQYF. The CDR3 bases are TGTGCCAGCAGCGTACACAGGGGCCAAGAGACCCAGTACTTC.